Presented here are 5 T cell receptor beta chains from one specimen sequenced in a study of blood T cell repertoires in COVID-19. Method: immunoSEQ multiplex PCR; TCRdb's copy keeps in-frame clones and lacks some. Here the sample spans about 98,000 clones, under 85% being singletons. Material: peripheral blood. These receptor sequences come from a man in his 70s with acute or convalescent COVID-19.

The chain uses TRBV27 and TRBJ1-2, with 7 nucleotides matching TRBD1. The CDR3 totals 15 residues. Trimming at V came to 5 bases and at J to 2 bases, leaving 8 bases not matched to a gene. From germline, CDR1 is MNHEY and CDR2 SMNVEV (reference sequence). For the CDR3, the DNA is TGTGCCAGCAGTCTATATCCGGGACAGAACTATGGCTACACCTTC. Translating it yields CASSLYPGQNYGYTF.

The chain has TRBV5-1 and TRBJ1-5; perhaps TRBD1 as D (5 bases). Trimming left V 0 bases short and J 6 bases short, with 10 bases between. The CDR3 length is 14 residues. In germline, CDR1 is SGHRS, CDR2 YFSETQ. CDR3 coding DNA: TGCGCCAGCAGCTTGGATAGGGGTAGTCAGCCCCAGCATTTT. Translating gives CASSLDRGSQPQHF.

The J gene is TRBJ2-2, the V gene TRBV10-2; 8 positions match TRBD2. The germline V gene has CDR1 WSHSY and CDR2 SAAADI. The CDR3 totals 15 residues. V lost 6 bases, J lost 6 bases, and 9 bases stayed unmatched. CDR3 protein: CASRAGLGGPGELFF. The CDR3 region has the DNA TGCGCCAGCAGGGCGGGACTAGGTGGTCCCGGGGAGCTGTTTTTT.

The chain recombines TRBV10-3 with TRBJ1-2, with a tentative D call TRBD1 (5 bases). The V end lost 3 bases, the J end lost 4 bases, and 9 bases lay between the germline ends. The length of the CDR3 is 13 residues. The V gene's germline CDR1 is ENHRY and CDR2 SYGVKD. The chain's CDR3 is CAISDREGYGYTF. The DNA of the CDR3 is TGTGCCATCAGTGACAGGGAGGGCTATGGCTACACCTTC.

This chain joins TRBV6-2 or TRBV6-3 and TRBJ1-5; no clear D. The CDR3 covers 17 residues. The V and J ends lost 1 base and 0 bases respectively, with 13 bases between them. Germline V gives CDR1 MNHEY, CDR2 SVGEGT. CDR3 nucleotides: TGTGCCAGCAGTTACTTACCAGGATTTTATAGCAATCAGCCCCAGCATTTT. It yields the protein CASSYLPGFYSNQPQHF.